The 13 T cell receptor beta chains below come from one sample, sequenced in a study of control samples from healthy donors and cancer patients (dated by TCRdb to the early 2020s). The library relied on the immunoSEQ multiplex PCR assay. This immuneACCESS table, as held by TCRdb, lists in-frame sequences with V and J called but not all clones. Of the missing ones, under half trace to an unresolved V gene in checked studies; the others have no known cause. A total of roughly 120,000 clones appear in this sample, under 95% of them only once. The top ten hold about 1.7% of the sample. The sequenced sample consisted of PBMCs. Every receptor here comes from a man aged 50-60 years with head and neck cancer.

This chain joins TRBV27 and TRBJ2-2, with D possibly matching TRBD1 (5 bases). Per germline, CDR1 MNHEY and CDR2 SMNVEV (reference sequence). This CDR3 region has 18 residues. V lost 0 bases and J 4 bases, leaving 18 bases between the germline ends. The CDR3 sequence is CASSLSVLRGSGTGELFF. The CDR3 nucleotides are TGTGCCAGCAGTTTATCGGTATTAAGGGGCAGTGGCACCGGGGAGCTGTTTTTT.

CDR3 loop: CASSFGQLEQFF. CDR3 coding DNA: TGCGCCAGCAGCTTTGGACAGCTAGAGCAGTTCTTC. The chain combines TRBV5-1 with TRBJ2-1; a possible D gene is TRBD1 (6 bases). CDR1 is SGHRS, CDR2 YFSETQ, per germline. The V and J ends lost 2 bases and 10 bases respectively, with 10 bases between them. This CDR3 has 12 amino acids.

The J gene is TRBJ1-1, the V gene TRBV19; D might be TRBD1 (6 bases). V was cut by 2 bases and J by 6 bases, with 13 bases left in between. CDR3 length: 14 amino acids. Germline V gene data show CDR1 as LNHDA and CDR2 as SQIVND (reference sequence). DNA of the CDR3: TGTGCCAGTAGTATACATACAGGGTCTCCTGAAGCTTTCTTT. This sequence encodes CASSIHTGSPEAFF.

The J gene is TRBJ1-2, the V gene TRBV28; possibly TRBD1 for D (6 bases). The CDR3 length is 14 residues. Germline V gene sequence: CDR1 MDHEN, CDR2 SYDVKM. Trimming took off 6 bases at V and 0 bases at J, with 11 bases between the two ends. The CDR3: CASREQGANYGYTF. The CDR3, as DNA: TGTGCCAGCAGAGAACAGGGAGCTAACTATGGCTACACCTTC.

The chain is built from TRBV15 and TRBJ1-1, with unresolved D. Germline V lookup: CDR1 LNHNV, CDR2 YYDKDF (reference sequence). Trimming stripped 5 bases from V and 2 bases from J, with 9 bases between. There are 13 residues in the CDR3. The CDR3 region is CATSEEGNTEAFF. In nucleotides, the CDR3 is TGTGCCACCAGCGAGGAGGGTAACACTGAAGCTTTCTTT. Full variable domain (missing parts from reference TRBV15 and TRBJ1-1): DAMVIQNPRYQVTQFGKPVTLSCSQTLNHNVMYWYQQKSSQAPKLLFHYYDKDFNNEADTPDNFQSRRPNTSFCFLDIRSPGLGDTAMYLCATSEEGNTEAFFGQGTRLTVV.

This chain connects TRBV11-3 to TRBJ1-2; D gene unclear. The CDR3 runs 13 residues. CDR1 is SGHNT and CDR2 is YENEEA in the germline V gene. V was cut by 3 bases and J by 4 bases, with 9 bases left in between. The CDR3 protein is CASSFTDSYGYTF. CDR3 nucleotides: TGTGCCAGCAGCTTCACGGATTCCTATGGCTACACCTTC.

The V gene is TRBV3-1 (or the pseudogene TRBV3-2), the J gene TRBJ1-2, with 9 bases identical to TRBD1. There are 13 residues in the CDR3. V shed 5 bases, J shed 5 bases, and the junction held 3 bases outside the gene matches. Germline lookup yields CDR1 LGHDT and CDR2 YNNKEL (reference sequence). CDR3 sequence: CASSDRGGYGYTF. The DNA of the CDR3 is TGTGCCAGCAGCGACAGGGGGGGATATGGCTACACCTTC.

There are a few counts of this clone. The rearrangement joins TRBV27 to TRBJ2-3; D possibly corresponds to TRBD1 (6 bases). Trimming cost V 5 bases and J 9 bases, with 12 bases left between them. CDR3 length: 12 amino acids. Germline V gene sequence: CDR1 MNHEY, CDR2 SMNVEV (reference sequence). The CDR3 sequence: CASSATGTTQYF. As DNA, the CDR3 is TGTGCCAGCAGTGCGACCGGGACAACGCAGTATTTT.

Comment on this clone: A junction end diverges from the germline sequence, so it may reflect a read error. The rearrangement uses TRBV5-1 and TRBJ2-3; D gene ambiguous. This CDR3 region has 12 residues. CDR1 and CDR2 from the germline V gene are SGHRS and YFSETQ. The CDR3 region has the DNA TGCGCCAGCAGCTTGGGAGTCGATAAGCAGTATTTT. Translation gives CASSLGVDKQYF.

This clone was counted between two and nine times. The chain joins TRBV4-2 to TRBJ2-2; D gene uncertain. Trimming pared 4 bases from V and 6 bases from J, leaving 15 bases between. The germline V gene has CDR1 LGHNA and CDR2 YNFKEQ. This CDR3 region has 15 residues. CDR3 sequence reads: CASSRTGGQSGELFF. For the CDR3, the DNA is TGTGCCAGCAGCCGCACGGGCGGCCAATCCGGGGAGCTGTTTTTT.

The chain carries TRBV5-1 and TRBJ1-1, with TRBD1 as a possible D gene (6 bases). The V end lost 0 bases, the J end lost 5 bases, and 8 bases lay between the germline ends. CDR3 size: 13 residues. Germline-derived CDR1 and CDR2 are SGHRS and YFSETQ. The CDR3 DNA reads TGCGCCAGCAGCTTGGGACAGGTAACTGAAGCTTTCTTT. Encoded protein: CASSLGQVTEAFF.

V usage is TRBV19 and J usage is TRBJ1-2, with D perhaps TRBD1 (5 bases). V dropped 5 bases and J dropped 3 bases, with 7 bases sitting between them. Germline V gene sequence: CDR1 LNHDA, CDR2 SQIVND (reference sequence). The CDR3 covers 12 residues. CDR3 residues: CASSQGYYGYTF. The CDR3 region has the DNA TGTGCCAGTAGTCAGGGATACTATGGCTACACCTTC.

The chain combines TRBV7-3 with TRBJ2-2; 7 positions agree with TRBD2. Per the germline V gene, CDR1 is SGHTA and CDR2 is FQGTGA. The CDR3 length is 17 residues. V lost 1 base and J lost 6; bases outside the gene matches: 11. The CDR3: CASSLNWEGIVSGELFF. DNA of the CDR3: TGTGCCAGCAGCTTAAACTGGGAGGGAATTGTATCCGGGGAGCTGTTTTTT.